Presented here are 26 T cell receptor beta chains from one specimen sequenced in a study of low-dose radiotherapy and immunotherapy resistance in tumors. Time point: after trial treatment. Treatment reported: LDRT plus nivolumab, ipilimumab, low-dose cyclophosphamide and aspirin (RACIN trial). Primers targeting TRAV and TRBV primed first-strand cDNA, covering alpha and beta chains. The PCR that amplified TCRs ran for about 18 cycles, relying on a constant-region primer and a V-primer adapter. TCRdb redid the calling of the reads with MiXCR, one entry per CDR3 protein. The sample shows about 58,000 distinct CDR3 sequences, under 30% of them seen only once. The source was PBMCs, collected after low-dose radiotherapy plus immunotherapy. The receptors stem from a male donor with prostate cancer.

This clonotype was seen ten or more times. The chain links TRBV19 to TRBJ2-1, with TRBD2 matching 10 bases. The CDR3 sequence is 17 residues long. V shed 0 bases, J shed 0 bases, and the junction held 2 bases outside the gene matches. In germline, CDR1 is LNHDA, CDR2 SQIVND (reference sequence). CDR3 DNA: TGTGCCAGTAGTATAGACCCTAGCGGGAGCTCCTACAATGAGCAGTTCTTC. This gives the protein CASSIDPSGSSYNEQFF.

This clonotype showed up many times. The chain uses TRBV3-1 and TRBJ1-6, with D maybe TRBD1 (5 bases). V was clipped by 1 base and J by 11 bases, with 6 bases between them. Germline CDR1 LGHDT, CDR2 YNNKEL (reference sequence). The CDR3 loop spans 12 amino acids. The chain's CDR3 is CASSQARAPLHF. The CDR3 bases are TGTGCCAGCAGCCAAGCCAGGGCACCCCTCCACTTT.

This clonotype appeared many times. DNA for the CDR3: TGTGCCAGCAGACTAGCGGGAGGGGGGCAGGGTGAGCAGTTCTTC. It codes for CASRLAGGGQGEQFF. The chain couples TRBV28 to TRBJ2-1; 13 bases agree with TRBD2. CDR1 is MDHEN and CDR2 is SYDVKM in the germline V gene. With V trimmed by 6 bases and J by 9 bases, 8 bases remained unmatched. This CDR3 contains 15 residues.

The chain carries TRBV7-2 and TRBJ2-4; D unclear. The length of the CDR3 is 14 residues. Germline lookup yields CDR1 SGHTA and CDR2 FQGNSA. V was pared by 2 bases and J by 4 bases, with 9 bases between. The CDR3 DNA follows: TGTGCCAGCAGCTTAACGGCAGGAAAAAACATTCAGTACTTC. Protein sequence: CASSLTAGKNIQYF.

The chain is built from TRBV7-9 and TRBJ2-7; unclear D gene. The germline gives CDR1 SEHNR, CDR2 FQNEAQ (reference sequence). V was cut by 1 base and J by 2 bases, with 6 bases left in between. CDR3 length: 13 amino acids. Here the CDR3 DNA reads TGTGCCAGCAGCTTAGTCTCTGCCTACGAGCAGTACTTC. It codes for CASSLVSAYEQYF.

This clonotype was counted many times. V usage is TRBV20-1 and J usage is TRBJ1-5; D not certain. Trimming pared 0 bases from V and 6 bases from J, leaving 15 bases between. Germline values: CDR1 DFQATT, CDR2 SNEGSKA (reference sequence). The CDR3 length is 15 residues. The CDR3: CSAREGTVPGQPQHF. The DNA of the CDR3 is TGCAGTGCTAGAGAGGGAACAGTTCCTGGTCAGCCCCAGCATTTT.

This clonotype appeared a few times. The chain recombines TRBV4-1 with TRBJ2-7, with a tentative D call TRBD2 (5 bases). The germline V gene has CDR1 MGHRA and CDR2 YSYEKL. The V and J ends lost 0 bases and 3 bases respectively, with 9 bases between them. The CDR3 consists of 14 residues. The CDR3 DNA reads TGCGCCAGCAGCCAAGATCTAGGAGGCTACGAGCAGTACTTC. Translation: CASSQDLGGYEQYF.

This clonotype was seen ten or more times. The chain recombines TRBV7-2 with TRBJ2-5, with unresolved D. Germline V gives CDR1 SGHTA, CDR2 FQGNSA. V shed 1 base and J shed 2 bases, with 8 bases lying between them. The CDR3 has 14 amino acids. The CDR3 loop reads CASSLVGRQETQYF. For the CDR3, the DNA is TGTGCCAGCAGCTTAGTGGGCAGACAAGAGACCCAGTACTTC.

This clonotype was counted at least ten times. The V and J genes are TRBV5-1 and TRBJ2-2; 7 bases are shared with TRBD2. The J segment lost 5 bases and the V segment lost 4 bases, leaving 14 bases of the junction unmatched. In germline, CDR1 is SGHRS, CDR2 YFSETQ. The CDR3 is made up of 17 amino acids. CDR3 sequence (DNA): TGCGCCAGCAGCGCCACCCTCCTAGCGGATGGGACCGGGGAGCTGTTTTTT. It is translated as CASSATLLADGTGELFF. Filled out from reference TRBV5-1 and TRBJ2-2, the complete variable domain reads KAGVTQTPRYLIKTRGQQVTLSCSPISGHRSVSWYQQTPGQGLQFLFEYFSETQRNKGNFPGRFSGRQFSNSRSEMNVSTLELGDSALYLCASSATLLADGTGELFFGEGSRLTVL.

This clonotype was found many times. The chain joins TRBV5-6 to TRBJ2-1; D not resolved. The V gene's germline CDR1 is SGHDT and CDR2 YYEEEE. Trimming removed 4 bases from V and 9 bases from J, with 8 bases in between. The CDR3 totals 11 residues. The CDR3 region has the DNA TGTGCCAGCAGCGTTACGGGTGAGCAGTTCTTC. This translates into CASSVTGEQFF.

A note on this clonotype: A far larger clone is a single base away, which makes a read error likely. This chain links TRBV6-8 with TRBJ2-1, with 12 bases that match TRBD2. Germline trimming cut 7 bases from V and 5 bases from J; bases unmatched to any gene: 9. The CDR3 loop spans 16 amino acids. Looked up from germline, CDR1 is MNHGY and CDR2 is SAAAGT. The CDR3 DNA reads TGTGCCAGCATTAATCTAGCGGGGGGGTTACACAATGAGCAGTTCTTC. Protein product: CASINLAGGLHNEQFF.

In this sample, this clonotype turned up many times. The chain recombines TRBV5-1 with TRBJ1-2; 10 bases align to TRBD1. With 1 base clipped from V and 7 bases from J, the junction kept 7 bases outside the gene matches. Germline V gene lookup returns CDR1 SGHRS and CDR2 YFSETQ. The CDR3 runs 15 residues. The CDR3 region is CASSLTTGGAGGYTF. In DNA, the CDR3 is TGCGCCAGCAGCTTGACGACAGGGGGCGCGGGTGGCTACACCTTC.

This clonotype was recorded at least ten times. The CDR3 region has the DNA TGCAGTGCTAGTCTTAGCGGGAGGATCTATGAGCAGTTCTTC. This gives the protein CSASLSGRIYEQFF. This sequence joins TRBV20-1 and TRBJ2-1; 10 bases align to TRBD2. The CDR3 is 14 residues long. Germline trimming cut 3 bases from V and 8 bases from J; bases unmatched to any gene: 7. Germline CDR1 and CDR2: DFQATT and SNEGSKA (reference sequence).

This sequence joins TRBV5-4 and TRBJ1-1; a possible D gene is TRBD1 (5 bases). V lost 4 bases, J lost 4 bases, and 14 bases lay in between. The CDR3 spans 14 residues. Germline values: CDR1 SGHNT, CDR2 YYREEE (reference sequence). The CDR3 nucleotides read TGTGCCAGCAGCCCCGGGGGAGGGTTCACTGAAGCTTTCTTT. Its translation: CASSPGGGFTEAFF.

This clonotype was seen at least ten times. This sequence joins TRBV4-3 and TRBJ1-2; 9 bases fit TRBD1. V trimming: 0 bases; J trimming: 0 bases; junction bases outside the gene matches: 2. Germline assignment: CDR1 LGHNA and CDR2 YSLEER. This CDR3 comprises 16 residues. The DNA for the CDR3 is TGCGCCAGCAGCCAAGATAGGACAGGGGCTAACTATGGCTACACCTTC. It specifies CASSQDRTGANYGYTF.

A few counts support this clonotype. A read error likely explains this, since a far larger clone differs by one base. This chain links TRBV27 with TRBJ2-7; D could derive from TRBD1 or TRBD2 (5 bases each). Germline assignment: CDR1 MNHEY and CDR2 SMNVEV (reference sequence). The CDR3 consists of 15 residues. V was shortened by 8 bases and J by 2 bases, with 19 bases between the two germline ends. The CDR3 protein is CASSPPGTIPYEQYF. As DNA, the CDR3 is TGTGCCAGCTCCCCCCCCGGGACCATTCCCTACGAGCAGTACTTC.

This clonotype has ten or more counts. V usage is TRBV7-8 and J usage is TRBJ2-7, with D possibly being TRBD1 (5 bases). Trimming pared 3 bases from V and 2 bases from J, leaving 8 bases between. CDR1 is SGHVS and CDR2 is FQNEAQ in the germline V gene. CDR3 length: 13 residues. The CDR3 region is CASSLNRPYEQYF. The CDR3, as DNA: TGTGCCAGCAGCTTGAACAGGCCCTACGAGCAGTACTTC.

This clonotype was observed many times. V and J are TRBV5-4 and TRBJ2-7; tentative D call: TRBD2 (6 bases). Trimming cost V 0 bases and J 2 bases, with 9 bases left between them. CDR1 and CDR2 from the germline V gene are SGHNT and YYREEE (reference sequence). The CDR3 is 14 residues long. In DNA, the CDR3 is TGTGCCAGCAGCTTGGGAGGGAGGCCCTACGAGCAGTACTTC. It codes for CASSLGGRPYEQYF.

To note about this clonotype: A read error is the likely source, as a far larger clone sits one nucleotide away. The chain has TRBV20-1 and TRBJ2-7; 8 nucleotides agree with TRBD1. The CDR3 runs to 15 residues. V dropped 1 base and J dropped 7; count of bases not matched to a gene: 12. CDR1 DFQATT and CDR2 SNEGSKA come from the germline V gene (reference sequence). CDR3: CSARVGQGIGNEQYF. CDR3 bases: TGCAGTGCTAGAGTAGGACAGGGAATTGGCAATGAGCAGTACTTC.

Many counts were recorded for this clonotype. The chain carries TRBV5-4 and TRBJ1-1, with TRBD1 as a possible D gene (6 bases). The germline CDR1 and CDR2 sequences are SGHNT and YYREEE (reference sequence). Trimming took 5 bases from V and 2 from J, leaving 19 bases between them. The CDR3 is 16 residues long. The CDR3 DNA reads TGTGCCAGCAGGCCCGGGACACCAGTCGGAAACACTGAAGCTTTCTTT. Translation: CASRPGTPVGNTEAFF. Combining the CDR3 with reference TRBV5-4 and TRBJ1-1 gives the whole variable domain ETGVTQSPTHLIKTRGQQVTLRCSSQSGHNTVSWYQQALGQGPQFIFQYYREEENGRGNFPPRFSGLQFPNYSSELNVNALELDDSALYLCASRPGTPVGNTEAFFGQGTRLTVV.

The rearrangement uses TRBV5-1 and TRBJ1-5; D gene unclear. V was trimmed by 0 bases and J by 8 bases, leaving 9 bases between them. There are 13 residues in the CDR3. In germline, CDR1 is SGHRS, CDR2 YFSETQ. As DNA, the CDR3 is TGCGCCAGCAGCTTGGGGTCGCGCGAGCCCCAGCATTTT. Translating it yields CASSLGSREPQHF. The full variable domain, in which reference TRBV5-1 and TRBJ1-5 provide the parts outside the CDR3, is KAGVTQTPRYLIKTRGQQVTLSCSPISGHRSVSWYQQTPGQGLQFLFEYFSETQRNKGNFPGRFSGRQFSNSRSEMNVSTLELGDSALYLCASSLGSREPQHFGDGTRLSIL.

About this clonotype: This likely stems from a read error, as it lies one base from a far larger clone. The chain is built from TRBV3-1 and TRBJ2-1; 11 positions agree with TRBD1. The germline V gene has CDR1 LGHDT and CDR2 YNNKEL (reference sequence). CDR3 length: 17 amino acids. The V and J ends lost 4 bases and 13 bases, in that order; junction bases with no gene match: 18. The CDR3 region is CASSPDRGQTDQETQFF. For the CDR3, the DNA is TGTGCCAGCAGCCCGGACAGGGGGCAAACGGACCAAGAGACCCAGTTCTTC.

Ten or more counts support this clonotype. The CDR3 here is CASSSLLPGQKQETQYF. The DNA for the CDR3 is TGCGCCAGCAGCTCACTTCTTCCGGGACAGAAACAAGAGACCCAGTACTTC. The chain carries TRBV5-1 and TRBJ2-5, with 7 bases that match TRBD1. This CDR3 is 17 amino acids long. Germline lookup yields CDR1 SGHRS and CDR2 YFSETQ. J was trimmed by 2 bases and V by 3 bases; bases with no gene match: 13.

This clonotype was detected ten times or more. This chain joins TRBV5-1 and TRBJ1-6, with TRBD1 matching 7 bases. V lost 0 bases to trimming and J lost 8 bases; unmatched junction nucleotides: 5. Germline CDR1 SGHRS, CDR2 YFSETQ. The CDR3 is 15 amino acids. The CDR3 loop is CASSLDTGAYSPLHF. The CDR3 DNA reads TGCGCCAGCAGCTTGGATACAGGGGCTTATTCACCCCTCCACTTT.

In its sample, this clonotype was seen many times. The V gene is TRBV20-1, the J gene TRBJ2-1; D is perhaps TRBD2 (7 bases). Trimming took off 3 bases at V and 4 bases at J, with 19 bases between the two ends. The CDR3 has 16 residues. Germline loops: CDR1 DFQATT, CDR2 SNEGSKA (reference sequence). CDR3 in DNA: TGCAGTGCTAGGAGTTCGGGGGGCGCGCAATACAATGAGCAGTTCTTC. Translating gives CSARSSGGAQYNEQFF.

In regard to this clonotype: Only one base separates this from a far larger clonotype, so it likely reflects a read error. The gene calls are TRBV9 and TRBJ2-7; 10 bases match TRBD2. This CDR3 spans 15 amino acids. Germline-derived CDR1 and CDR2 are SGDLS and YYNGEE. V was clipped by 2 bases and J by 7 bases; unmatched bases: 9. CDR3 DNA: TGTGCCAGCAGCGTCACTAGCGGGGCCTACAATGAGCAGTACTTC. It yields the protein CASSVTSGAYNEQYF. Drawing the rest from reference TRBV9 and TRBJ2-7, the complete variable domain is DSGVTQTPKHLITATGQRVTLRCSPRSGDLSVYWYQQSLDQGLQFLIQYYNGEERAKGNILERFSAQQFPDLHSELNLSSLELGDSALYFCASSVTSGAYNEQYFGPGTRLTVT.